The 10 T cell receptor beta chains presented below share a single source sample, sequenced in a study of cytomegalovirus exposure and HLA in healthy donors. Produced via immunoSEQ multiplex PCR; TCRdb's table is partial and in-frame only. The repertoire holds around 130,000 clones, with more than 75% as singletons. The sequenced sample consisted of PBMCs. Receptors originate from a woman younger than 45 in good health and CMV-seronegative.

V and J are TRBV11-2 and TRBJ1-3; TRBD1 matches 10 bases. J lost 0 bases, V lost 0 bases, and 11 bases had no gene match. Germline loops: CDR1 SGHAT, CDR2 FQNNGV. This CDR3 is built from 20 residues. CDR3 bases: TGTGCCAGCAGCTTAGATTTCGGGACAGGGGCCGGATACTCTGGAAACACCATATATTTT. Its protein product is CASSLDFGTGAGYSGNTIYF.

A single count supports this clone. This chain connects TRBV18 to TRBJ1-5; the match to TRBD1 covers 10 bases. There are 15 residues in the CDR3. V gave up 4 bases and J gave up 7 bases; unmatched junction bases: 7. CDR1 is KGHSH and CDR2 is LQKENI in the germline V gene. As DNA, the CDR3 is TGTGCCAGCTCACTTTACGGACAGGGGGGACAGCCCCAGCATTTT. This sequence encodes CASSLYGQGGQPQHF.

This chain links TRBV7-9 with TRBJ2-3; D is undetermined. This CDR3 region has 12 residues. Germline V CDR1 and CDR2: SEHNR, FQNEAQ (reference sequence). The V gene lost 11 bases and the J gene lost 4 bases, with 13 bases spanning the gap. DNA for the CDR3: TGTGCCCTCTCGTGGGCCCCAGATACGCAGTATTTT. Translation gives CALSWAPDTQYF.

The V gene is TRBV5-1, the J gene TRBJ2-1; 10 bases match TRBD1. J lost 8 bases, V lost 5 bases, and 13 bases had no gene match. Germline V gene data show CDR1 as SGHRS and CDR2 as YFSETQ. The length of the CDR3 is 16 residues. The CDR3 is CASRLGQGGSVDEQFF. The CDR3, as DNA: TGCGCCAGCAGACTCGGACAGGGGGGATCTGTTGATGAGCAGTTCTTC.

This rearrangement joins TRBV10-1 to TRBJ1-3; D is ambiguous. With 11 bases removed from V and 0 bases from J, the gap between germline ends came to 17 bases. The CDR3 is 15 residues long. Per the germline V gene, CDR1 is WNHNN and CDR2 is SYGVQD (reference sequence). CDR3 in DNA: TGCGCCTTACCCCTCACGAGTAGCTCTGGAAACACCATATATTTT. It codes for CALPLTSSSGNTIYF.

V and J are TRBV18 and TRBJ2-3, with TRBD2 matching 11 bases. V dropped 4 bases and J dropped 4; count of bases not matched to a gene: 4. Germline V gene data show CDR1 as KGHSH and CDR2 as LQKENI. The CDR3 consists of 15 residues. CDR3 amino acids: CASSLAGGPADTQYF. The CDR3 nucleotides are TGTGCCAGCTCACTAGCGGGGGGGCCCGCAGATACGCAGTATTTT.

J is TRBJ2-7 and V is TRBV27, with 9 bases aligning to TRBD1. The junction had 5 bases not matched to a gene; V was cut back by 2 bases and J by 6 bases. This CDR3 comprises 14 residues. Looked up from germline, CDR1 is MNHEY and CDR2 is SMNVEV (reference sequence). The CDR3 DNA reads TGTGCCAGCAGTTTAGGACAGGGGACTTCCGAGCAGTACTTC. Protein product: CASSLGQGTSEQYF.

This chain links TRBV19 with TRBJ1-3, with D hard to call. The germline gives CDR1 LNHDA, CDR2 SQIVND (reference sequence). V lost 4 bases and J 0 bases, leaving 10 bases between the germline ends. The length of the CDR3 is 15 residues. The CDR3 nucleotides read TGTGCCAGTAGTAACCTCGCGGGCTCTGGAAACACCATATATTTT. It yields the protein CASSNLAGSGNTIYF.

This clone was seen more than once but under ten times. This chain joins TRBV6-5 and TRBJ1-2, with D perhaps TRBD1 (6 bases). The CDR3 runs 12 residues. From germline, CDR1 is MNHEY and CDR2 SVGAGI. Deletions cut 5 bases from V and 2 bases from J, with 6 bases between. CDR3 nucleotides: TGTGCCAGCAGTGGACAGAACTATGGCTACACCTTC. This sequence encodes CASSGQNYGYTF.

The CDR3 here is CASSFLGANVLTF. The CDR3, as DNA: TGTGCCAGCAGCTTTCTTGGGGCCAACGTCCTGACTTTC. V is TRBV7-6 and J is TRBJ2-6; D remains unclear. CDR3 size: 13 residues. Germline CDR1 is SGHVS and CDR2 is FNYEAQ. Trimming stripped 3 bases from V and 3 bases from J, with 3 bases between.